This is a list of T cell receptor beta chains from one sample in a study of CD8+ T cells in alopecia areata. Some clones are missing from TCRdb's copy, which holds only in-frame ones; the method was immunoSEQ multiplex PCR. Of 80,000 to 100,000 clones listed, roughly two fifths are singletons. Sample: CD4+ T cells sorted from blood. The receptors originated from a human donor with alopecia areata. Both conserved end residues are part of each CDR3. D genes are given only for firm matches. Size is omitted from some rows. Given values are once, few, many or a class for expanded clones.

CDR3nt: TGCGCCAGCAGCTTGGACCTAGCGGGGCCCTACGAGCAGTACTTC
CDR3aa: CASSLDLAGPYEQYF
abundance: .
v_gene: TRBV5-1
j_gene: TRBJ2-7
d_gene: TRBD2

CDR3nt: TGTGCCAGCAGCTTTTCACTGGGTATTCAGTACTTC
CDR3aa: CASSFSLGIQYF
abundance: .
v_gene: TRBV11-2
j_gene: TRBJ2-4
d_gene: .

CDR3nt: TGTGCCAGCAGCCCCGGGACAGGGGGCATCAACGAGCAGTACTTC
CDR3aa: CASSPGTGGINEQYF
abundance: .
v_gene: TRBV9
j_gene: TRBJ2-7
d_gene: TRBD1

CDR3nt: TGCGCCAGCAGCTTGGTAATCCGGGCCTCGAACACTGAAGCTTTCTTT
CDR3aa: CASSLVIRASNTEAFF
abundance: .
v_gene: TRBV5-1
j_gene: TRBJ1-1
d_gene: .

CDR3nt: TGTGCCAGCAACTTTGAGACGACAGGGAGGGAGCAGTACTTC
CDR3aa: CASNFETTGREQYF
abundance: .
v_gene: TRBV28
j_gene: TRBJ2-7
d_gene: .

CDR3nt: TGTGCCTGGAACAGGGGTTCCTACGAGCAGTACTTC
CDR3aa: CAWNRGSYEQYF
abundance: .
v_gene: TRBV30
j_gene: TRBJ2-7
d_gene: TRBD1

CDR3nt: TGTGCCAGCAGTTACGTCAGCGGGACCCTTTTCTTC
CDR3aa: CASSYVSGTLFF
abundance: once
v_gene: TRBV6-5
j_gene: TRBJ2-1
d_gene: TRBD2

CDR3nt: TGCGCCAGCAGCTTGAACCCGGGGGGTATGGCAGATACGCAGTATTTT
CDR3aa: CASSLNPGGMADTQYF
abundance: .
v_gene: TRBV5-1
j_gene: TRBJ2-3
d_gene: TRBD2

CDR3nt: TGTGCCTGGAGTACACAGGTGAAAGGCAACGTCCTGACTTTC
CDR3aa: CAWSTQVKGNVLTF
abundance: .
v_gene: TRBV30
j_gene: TRBJ2-6
d_gene: .

CDR3nt: TGTGCCAGCAGTTTCTTTGGTGTAGGCCGGAACACTGAAGCTTTCTTT
CDR3aa: CASSFFGVGRNTEAFF
abundance: many
v_gene: TRBV28
j_gene: TRBJ1-1
d_gene: .

CDR3nt: TGTGCCAGCAGTTTACGGGGTGGAGAGACCCAGTACTTC
CDR3aa: CASSLRGGETQYF
abundance: .
v_gene: TRBV27
j_gene: TRBJ2-5
d_gene: .

CDR3nt: TGTGCCAGCAGCGGGTTTAGCGGGCTAAACACAGATACGCAGTATTTT
CDR3aa: CASSGFSGLNTDTQYF
abundance: few
v_gene: TRBV5-4
j_gene: TRBJ2-3
d_gene: TRBD2

CDR3nt: TGTGCCAGCAAACTAGCGGGGAACTACGAGCAGTACTTC
CDR3aa: CASKLAGNYEQYF
abundance: .
v_gene: TRBV10-3
j_gene: TRBJ2-7
d_gene: TRBD2

CDR3nt: TGTGCTAGCAGCCAAGACAGGGGGCACGAGCAGTACTTC
CDR3aa: CASSQDRGHEQYF
abundance: many
v_gene: TRBV7-7
j_gene: TRBJ2-7
d_gene: TRBD1

CDR3nt: TGCGCCAGCAGCTTGGATACAGGATTGCTCGGGGCCAACGTCCTGACTTTC
CDR3aa: CASSLDTGLLGANVLTF
abundance: .
v_gene: TRBV5-1
j_gene: TRBJ2-6
d_gene: .

CDR3nt: TGTGCCAGCAGTCAAACCGGGACTAGCGGGACAGATACGCAGTATTTT
CDR3aa: CASSQTGTSGTDTQYF
abundance: .
v_gene: TRBV6-6
j_gene: TRBJ2-3
d_gene: TRBD2